The 6 T cell receptor beta chains reported below all come from one sample, sequenced in a study of cytomegalovirus exposure and HLA in healthy donors. Use of 60 Vbeta and 13 Jbeta primers characterized the PCR. Sequenced by immunoSEQ multiplex PCR; TCRdb stores in-frame clones only, minus some. The repertoire has fewer than 200,000 clones, 65% to 85% of them found once; the top ten carry approximately 0.8%. The sample taken for sequencing was PBMCs. The receptors here all came from a young woman in good health and CMV-seronegative.

J is TRBJ1-4 and V is TRBV6-6; 10 bases match TRBD1. Germline-derived CDR1 and CDR2 are MNHNY and SVGAGI (reference sequence). The CDR3 has 16 residues. V lost 7 bases to trimming and J lost 0 bases; unmatched junction nucleotides: 5. The CDR3: CASTQTGGSTNEKLFF. The DNA for the CDR3 is TGTGCCAGCACCCAGACAGGGGGCTCAACTAATGAAAAACTGTTTTTT.

The chain employs TRBV11-2 and TRBJ2-6; no reliable D call. Trimming left V 5 bases short and J 0 bases short, with 11 bases between. This CDR3 spans 16 amino acids. The germline CDR1 and CDR2 sequences are SGHAT and FQNNGV. The DNA for the CDR3 is TGTGCCAGCAGCCCTGCCTTTAGCTCTGGGGCCAACGTCCTGACTTTC. It translates to CASSPAFSSGANVLTF.

The rearrangement uses TRBV11-3 and TRBJ2-5; 9 nucleotides align to TRBD2. Germline lookup yields CDR1 SGHNT and CDR2 YENEEA. The junction had 4 bases not matched to a gene; V was cut back by 4 bases and J by 1 base. The CDR3 is 15 amino acids. The DNA for the CDR3 is TGTGCCAGCAGCTCAGCGGGAGGCCCCCAAGAGACCCAGTACTTC. Translation: CASSSAGGPQETQYF.

The rearrangement links TRBV2 to TRBJ2-3, with D tentatively TRBD2 (5 bases). Per the germline V gene, CDR1 is SNHLY and CDR2 is FYNNEI. V was clipped by 4 bases and J by 0 bases, with 14 bases between them. The CDR3 is made up of 16 amino acids. In DNA, the CDR3 is TGTGCCAGCAGTGCCCTCCTTAGCGCAAGCACAGATACGCAGTATTTT. This sequence encodes CASSALLSASTDTQYF.

This clone was seen only once. This sequence joins TRBV12-5 and TRBJ2-5; TRBD2 is a possible D gene (6 bases). V lost 4 bases and J 1 base, leaving 13 bases between the germline ends. In germline, CDR1 is LGHNT, CDR2 FRNRAP. The CDR3 is made up of 15 amino acids. The CDR3 spells CASGWGLGGQETQYF. The CDR3 DNA follows: TGTGCTAGTGGTTGGGGATTGGGAGGCCAAGAGACCCAGTACTTC.

J is TRBJ1-1 and V is TRBV6-5, with a possible D match to TRBD1 (6 bases). The CDR3 consists of 13 residues. With 11 bases removed from V and 0 bases from J, the gap between germline ends came to 13 bases. Germline CDR1 MNHEY, CDR2 SVGAGI. In DNA, the CDR3 is TGTGCCGGGGTTGGGGGCCTGAACACTGAAGCTTTCTTT. It translates to CAGVGGLNTEAFF.